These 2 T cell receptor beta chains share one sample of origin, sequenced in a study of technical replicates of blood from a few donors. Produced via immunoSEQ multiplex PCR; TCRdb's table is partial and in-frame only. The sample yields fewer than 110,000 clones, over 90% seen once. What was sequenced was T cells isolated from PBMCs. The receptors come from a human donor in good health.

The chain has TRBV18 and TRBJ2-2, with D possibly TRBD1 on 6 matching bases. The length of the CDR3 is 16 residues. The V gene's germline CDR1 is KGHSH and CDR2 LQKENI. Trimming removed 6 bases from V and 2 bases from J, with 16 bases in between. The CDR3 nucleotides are TGTGCCAGCTCCCGAGCACGACAGGAAAACACCGGGGAGCTGTTTTTT. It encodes CASSRARQENTGELFF.

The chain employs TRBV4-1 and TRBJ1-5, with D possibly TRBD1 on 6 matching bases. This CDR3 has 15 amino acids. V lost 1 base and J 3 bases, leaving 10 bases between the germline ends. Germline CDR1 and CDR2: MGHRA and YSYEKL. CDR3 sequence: CASSQVAGDNQPQHF. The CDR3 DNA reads TGCGCCAGCAGCCAAGTAGCAGGGGACAATCAGCCCCAGCATTTT.